Below, 13 T cell receptor beta chains from the same sample are listed, as sequenced in a study of blood T cell repertoires in COVID-19. Profiled with immunoSEQ multiplex PCR; TCRdb holds only in-frame clones, not every one. The sample contains 150,000 to 200,000 clones, about nine tenths of which appear only once. The specimen sequenced was PBMCs or T cells enriched from blood (not recorded which). The receptor set was obtained from a woman younger than 35 who had recovered from COVID-19.

The V gene is TRBV5-1, the J gene TRBJ2-2, with D uncertain. Germline CDR1 and CDR2: SGHRS and YFSETQ. The CDR3 is 16 amino acids. Trimming stripped 0 bases from V and 0 bases from J, with 9 bases between. DNA of the CDR3: TGCGCCAGCAGCTTGGCCGGGTTCGCGAACACCGGGGAGCTGTTTTTT. Translation: CASSLAGFANTGELFF.

The rearrangement joins TRBV28 to TRBJ2-7; 11 bases align to TRBD2. After removal of 5 bases from V and 0 bases from J, the junction contained 0 bases not matched to a gene. CDR3 length equals 14 residues. Germline-derived CDR1 and CDR2 are MDHEN and SYDVKM. The CDR3 is CASSGTSGSYEQYF. The CDR3 bases are TGTGCCAGCAGTGGGACTAGCGGCTCCTACGAGCAGTACTTC.

V is TRBV19 and J is TRBJ1-3, with 9 bases matching TRBD1. Germline loops: CDR1 LNHDA, CDR2 SQIVND (reference sequence). This CDR3 spans 13 amino acids. Trimming cost V 8 bases and J 4 bases; bases outside gene matches: 3. CDR3 sequence (DNA): TGTGCCAGTTCGGGACAGGGAGGAAACACCATATATTTT. Translated: CASSGQGGNTIYF.

The chain links TRBV7-9 to TRBJ2-5, with 10 bases that match TRBD2. This CDR3 spans 15 amino acids. V dropped 5 bases and J dropped 1; count of bases not matched to a gene: 4. Germline CDR1 and CDR2: SEHNR and FQNEAQ (reference sequence). CDR3: CASSRGLAAQETQYF. As DNA, the CDR3 is TGTGCCAGCAGCAGAGGACTAGCGGCCCAAGAGACCCAGTACTTC.

J is TRBJ2-3 and V is TRBV23-1; D is perhaps TRBD2 (7 bases). TRBV23-1 is reported as an ORF; its role is uncertain. CDR3 size: 15 residues. V lost 5 bases, J lost 8 bases, and 20 bases lay in between. The CDR3 here is CASSTGGMLFPTQYF. The CDR3 DNA is TGCGCCAGCAGTACGGGGGGCATGCTCTTTCCTACGCAGTATTTT.

The chain combines TRBV28 with TRBJ2-7, with D possibly matching TRBD2 (5 bases). Trimming took 4 bases from V and 0 from J, leaving 16 bases between them. The germline gives CDR1 MDHEN, CDR2 SYDVKM. The CDR3 has 16 amino acids. The CDR3: CASSSTVTGSSYEQYF. The CDR3 region has the DNA TGTGCCAGCAGTTCGACTGTGACGGGAAGCTCCTACGAGCAGTACTTC.

The V gene is TRBV3-1 (or the pseudogene TRBV3-2), the J gene TRBJ1-6; D may be TRBD1 (5 bases). The CDR3 has 15 residues. V was cut by 3 bases and J by 7 bases, with 13 bases left in between. Germline lookup yields CDR1 LGHDT and CDR2 YNNKEL (reference sequence). The CDR3 is CASSQPRGTNSPLHF. CDR3 DNA sequence: TGTGCCAGCAGCCAGCCAAGGGGTACCAATTCACCCCTCCACTTT.

V usage is TRBV5-1 and J usage is TRBJ2-3; 7 bases align to TRBD2. Germline values: CDR1 SGHRS, CDR2 YFSETQ. The CDR3 is 16 residues long. After removal of 7 bases from V and 3 bases from J, the junction contained 14 bases not matched to a gene. The DNA for the CDR3 is TGCGCCAGCCACGAGTGGGCGGGAGAGCGAACAGATACGCAGTATTTT. It encodes CASHEWAGERTDTQYF.

This chain uses TRBV28 with TRBJ1-6; TRBD1 aligns across 7 bases. V dropped 5 bases and J dropped 7; count of bases not matched to a gene: 11. This CDR3 has 16 amino acids. CDR1 and CDR2 (germline): MDHEN, SYDVKM. The CDR3 DNA is TGTGCCAGCAGTCTCCACCCGGGACAGTTGAATTCACCCCTCCACTTT. Amino acid sequence: CASSLHPGQLNSPLHF.

This rearrangement joins TRBV19 to TRBJ2-7; TRBD2 aligns across 11 bases. CDR1 LNHDA and CDR2 SQIVND come from the germline V gene (reference sequence). CDR3 size: 16 residues. The ends lost 0 bases at V and 0 bases at J; junction bases unmatched: 1. The DNA for the CDR3 is TGTGCCAGTAGTATAGAGGGGACTAGCGGCTCCTACGAGCAGTACTTC. Translation gives CASSIEGTSGSYEQYF.

This chain uses TRBV28 with TRBJ1-4, with 8 bases that match TRBD1. Germline V gene sequence: CDR1 MDHEN, CDR2 SYDVKM. V was clipped by 7 bases and J by 8 bases; unmatched bases: 12. The CDR3 length is 15 residues. CDR3 nucleotides: TGTGCCAGCACCCGATCGGACAGGGAGTTCGAAAAACTGTTTTTT. Amino acid sequence: CASTRSDREFEKLFF. Based on the CDR3 plus reference TRBV28 and TRBJ1-4, the full variable domain is DVKVTQSSRYLVKRTGEKVFLECVQDMDHENMFWYRQDPGLGLRLIYFSYDVKMKEKGDIPEGYSVSREKKERFSLILESASTNQTSMYLCASTRSDREFEKLFFGSGTQLSVL.

This rearrangement joins TRBV11-3 to TRBJ2-3, with 10 bases fitting TRBD1. This CDR3 region has 15 residues. Trimming removed 5 bases from V and 0 bases from J; junction bases left unmatched: 2. CDR1 is SGHNT and CDR2 is YENEEA in the germline V gene. The CDR3 bases are TGTGCCAGCAGCGCGGGACAGGGGAGCACAGATACGCAGTATTTT. Protein product: CASSAGQGSTDTQYF. Supplemented by reference TRBV11-3 and TRBJ2-3, the full variable domain reads EAGVVQSPRYKIIEKKQPVAFWCNPISGHNTLYWYLQNLGQGPELLIRYENEEAVDDSQLPKDRFSAERLKGVDSTLKIQPAELGDSAVYLCASSAGQGSTDTQYFGPGTRLTVL.

V and J are TRBV16 and TRBJ1-2; 7 nucleotides line up with TRBD1. The CDR3 is made up of 14 amino acids. Germline CDR1 reads KGHSY; CDR2 reads FQNENV. The junction had 5 bases not matched to a gene; V was cut back by 4 bases and J by 3 bases. The CDR3: CASSPSGTDYGYTF. CDR3 sequence (DNA): TGTGCCAGCAGCCCCTCGGGGACAGACTATGGCTACACCTTC. The full variable domain, its missing parts supplied by reference TRBV16 and TRBJ1-2, is GEEVAQTPKHLVRGEGQKAKLYCAPIKGHSYVFWYQQVLKNEFKFLISFQNENVFDETGMPKERFSAKCLPNSPCSLEIQATKLEDSAVYFCASSPSGTDYGYTFGSGTRLTVV.